The clone carrying this TCR beta chain has a single count. These data are taken from a study of beta chain features in type 1 diabetes. Expressed TCRB transcripts were sequenced, since all the RNA that had been isolated was reverse transcribed. Assay: immunoSEQ multiplex PCR; the TCRdb copy retains only in-frame clones and omits some. The profile covers about 360,000 clones, with around an eighth appearing a single time and about 0.018% taken by the ten largest. The CDR3 contains 13 residues. Germline CDR1 reads MNHEY; CDR2 reads SVGAGI. V was cut by 8 bases and J by 2 bases, with 11 bases left in between.

The sequenced sample was naive CD4+ T cells from blood. The V call is TRBV6-5, the J call TRBJ2-3; TRBD1 is a possible D gene (6 bases). The TCR originated in a man younger than 35 in good health. CDR3 DNA: TGTGCCAGCTCGCAGGGGCACACAGATACGCAGTATTTT. Amino acid sequence: CASSQGHTDTQYF.